One sample yielded the 11 T cell receptor beta chains listed below, sequenced in a study of blood T cells in healthy people across ages. The authors ran a second PCR of about 7 to 11 cycles using a sample-barcoded 5' primer and a J-beta primer mix. TCRdb reanalysed the 5' RACE reads using MiXCR and keeps one entry per CDR3 protein. The sample has about 1.1 million distinct CDR3 sequences; less than 45% are singletons. The specimen was blood. Every receptor here comes from a man younger than 30 in good health.

The rearrangement links TRBV9 to TRBJ1-1; no clear D gene. Trimming took 0 bases from V and 0 from J, leaving 6 bases between them. Germline assignment: CDR1 SGDLS and CDR2 YYNGEE. The CDR3 length is 14 residues. In DNA, the CDR3 is TGTGCCAGCAGCGTAGGGCTCGTGAACACTGAAGCTTTCTTT. It yields the protein CASSVGLVNTEAFF.

The chain couples TRBV4-3 to TRBJ1-2; perhaps TRBD1 as D (6 bases). The CDR3 has 16 amino acids. Trimming stripped 0 bases from V and 3 bases from J, with 14 bases between. CDR1 is LGHNA and CDR2 is YSLEER in the germline V gene. The CDR3 spells CASSQDRGYPYYGYTF. The DNA of the CDR3 is TGCGCCAGCAGCCAAGATAGGGGGTACCCCTACTATGGCTACACCTTC.

This clonotype was observed a few times. The chain employs TRBV9 and TRBJ2-3, with no clear D. CDR3 size: 13 residues. The V and J ends lost 0 bases and 1 base respectively, with 3 bases between them. Germline values: CDR1 SGDLS, CDR2 YYNGEE. The CDR3 region is CASSVDGTDTQYF. The DNA of the CDR3 is TGTGCCAGCAGCGTAGATGGCACAGATACGCAGTATTTT.

The V and J genes are TRBV27 and TRBJ2-7, with 7 bases that match TRBD1. Germline CDR1 and CDR2: MNHEY and SMNVEV (reference sequence). Unmatched junction bases numbered 14, after V lost 8 bases and J lost 7 bases. This CDR3 contains 14 residues. The CDR3 DNA reads TGTGCCAGCTCTTTAGGGGGCGCTCCCAATGAGCAGTACTTC. It encodes CASSLGGAPNEQYF.

This chain links TRBV7-2 with TRBJ1-1, with D hard to call. V gave up 6 bases and J gave up 5 bases, with 19 bases separating them. Germline V gives CDR1 SGHTA, CDR2 FQGNSA. This CDR3 is built from 15 residues. The CDR3 region is CASSSRHPGGTEAFF. The CDR3 DNA reads TGTGCCAGCAGTTCCCGACATCCCGGAGGGACTGAAGCTTTCTTT.

A single count supports this clonotype. This chain joins TRBV18 and TRBJ1-4, with D maybe TRBD1 (6 bases). CDR1 and CDR2 from the germline V gene are KGHSH and LQKENI. With 3 bases removed from V and 5 bases from J, the gap between germline ends came to 10 bases. The CDR3 spans 14 residues. The CDR3 sequence is CASSPGHGNEKLFF. CDR3 nucleotide sequence: TGTGCCAGCTCACCGGGACACGGGAATGAAAAACTGTTTTTT.

The V gene is TRBV9, the J gene TRBJ2-5; D is unclear. V dropped 2 bases and J dropped 2 bases, with 10 bases sitting between them. The germline V gene has CDR1 SGDLS and CDR2 YYNGEE. This CDR3 comprises 14 residues. The CDR3 loop reads CASSVNVGQETQYF. The CDR3 DNA sequence: TGTGCCAGCAGCGTCAATGTTGGACAAGAGACCCAGTACTTC.

This clonotype came up a few times. The V gene is TRBV4-1, the J gene TRBJ2-1; 11 positions agree with TRBD1. J was trimmed by 10 bases and V by 2 bases; bases with no gene match: 19. Germline loops: CDR1 MGHRA, CDR2 YSYEKL. This CDR3 is built from 19 residues. As DNA, the CDR3 is TGCGCCAGCAGCCAACAGCGGGGTAGGACAGGGGGCGAACAAAGCGAGCAGTTCTTC. It is translated as CASSQQRGRTGGEQSEQFF.

This clonotype was detected only a few times. This chain links TRBV20-1 with TRBJ2-1; D is possibly TRBD1 (6 bases). With 3 bases removed from V and 1 base from J, the gap between germline ends came to 10 bases. Germline loops: CDR1 DFQATT, CDR2 SNEGSKA (reference sequence). CDR3 length: 14 residues. The CDR3 loop reads CSASLDRSYNEQFF. Written as DNA, the CDR3 is TGCAGTGCTAGTTTGGACAGATCCTACAATGAGCAGTTCTTC.

V usage is TRBV5-1 and J usage is TRBJ2-4; D might be TRBD1 (5 bases). Germline V lookup: CDR1 SGHRS, CDR2 YFSETQ. V was pared by 0 bases and J by 0 bases, with 10 bases between. There are 16 residues in the CDR3. The CDR3 here is CASSLAPGKAKNIQYF. The CDR3, as DNA: TGCGCCAGCAGCTTGGCCCCAGGGAAAGCCAAAAACATTCAGTACTTC.

J is TRBJ1-6 and V is TRBV6-5; tentative D call: TRBD1 (5 bases). The CDR3 consists of 16 residues. The germline V gene encodes CDR1 MNHEY and CDR2 SVGAGI. Between the trimmed V and J ends, which lost 2 bases and 10 bases, there was a span of 18 bases. The CDR3, as DNA: TGTGCCAGCAGTTACGGGCAGGGCTTTGTACGATCACCCCTCCACTTT. It encodes CASSYGQGFVRSPLHF.